This T cell receptor beta chain was sequenced in a study of T-cell reconstitution after alpha-beta-depleted transplantation in children. CDR3 length: 15 amino acids. V was trimmed by 7 bases and J by 3 bases, leaving 13 bases between them. This clonotype was counted ten times or more. Researchers prepared the TCRbeta library using unique molecular identifiers, the study reports. TCRdb recomputed calls from the PCR reads with MiXCR, one row per CDR3 protein. The sample consists of some 200,000 distinct CDR3 sequences, 8.5% to 10% of them appearing once. This chain uses TRBV12-3 or TRBV12-4 with TRBJ2-6; maybe TRBD2 (5 bases). The sample here was PBMCs from the stem cell graft donor, taken from the stem cell graft. The TCR was taken from a human donor who donated a stem cell graft to a child with acute lymphoblastic leukemia. CDR3 residues: CASTRRGLGANVLTF. The CDR3 bases are TGTGCCAGCACTCGAAGAGGGCTTGGGGCCAACGTCCTGACTTTC.